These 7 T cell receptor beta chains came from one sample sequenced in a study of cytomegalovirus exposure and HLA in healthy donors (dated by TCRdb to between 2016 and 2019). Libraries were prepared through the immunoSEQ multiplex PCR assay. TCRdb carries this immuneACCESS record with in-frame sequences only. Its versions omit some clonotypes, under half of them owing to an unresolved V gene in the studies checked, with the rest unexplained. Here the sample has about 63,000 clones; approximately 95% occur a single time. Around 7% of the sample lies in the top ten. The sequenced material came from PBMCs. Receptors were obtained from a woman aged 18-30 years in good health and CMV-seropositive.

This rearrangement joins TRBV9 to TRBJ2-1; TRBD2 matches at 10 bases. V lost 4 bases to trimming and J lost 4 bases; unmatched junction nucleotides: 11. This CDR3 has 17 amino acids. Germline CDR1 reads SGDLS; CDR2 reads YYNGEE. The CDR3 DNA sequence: TGTGCCAGCAGCCCCCGAGCTACTAGCGGGGATTACAATGAGCAGTTCTTC. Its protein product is CASSPRATSGDYNEQFF.

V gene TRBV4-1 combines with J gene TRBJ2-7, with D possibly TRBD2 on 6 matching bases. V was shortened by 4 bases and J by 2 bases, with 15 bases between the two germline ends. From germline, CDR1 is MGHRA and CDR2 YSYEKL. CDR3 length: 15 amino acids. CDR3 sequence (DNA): TGCGCCAGCAGCCTCAGTTGGGGCGGGGCCTACGAGCAGTACTTC. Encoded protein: CASSLSWGGAYEQYF.

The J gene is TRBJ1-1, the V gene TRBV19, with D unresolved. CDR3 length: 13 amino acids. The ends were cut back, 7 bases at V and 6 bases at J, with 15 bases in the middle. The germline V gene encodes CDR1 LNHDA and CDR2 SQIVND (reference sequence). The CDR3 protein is CASIRGGVAEAFF. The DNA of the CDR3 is TGTGCCAGTATCCGGGGTGGAGTGGCTGAAGCTTTCTTT.

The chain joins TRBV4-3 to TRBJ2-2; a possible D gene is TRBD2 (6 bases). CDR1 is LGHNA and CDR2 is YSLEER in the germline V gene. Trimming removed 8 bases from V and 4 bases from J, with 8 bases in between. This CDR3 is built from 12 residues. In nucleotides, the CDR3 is TGCGCCAGCGGGACTGTCACCGGGGAGCTGTTTTTT. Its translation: CASGTVTGELFF.

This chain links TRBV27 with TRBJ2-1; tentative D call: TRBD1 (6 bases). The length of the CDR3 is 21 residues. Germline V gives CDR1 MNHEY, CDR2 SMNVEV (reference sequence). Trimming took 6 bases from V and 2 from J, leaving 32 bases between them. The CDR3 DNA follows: TGTGCCAGCAGCCTGGGCAATATGGGGGCGTCTTATAAGTGGGCCTACAATGAGCAGTTCTTC. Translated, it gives CASSLGNMGASYKWAYNEQFF.

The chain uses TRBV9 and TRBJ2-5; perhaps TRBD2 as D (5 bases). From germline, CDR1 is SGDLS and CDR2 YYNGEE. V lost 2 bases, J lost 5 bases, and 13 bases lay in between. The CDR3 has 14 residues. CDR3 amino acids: CASSVEGKRETQYF. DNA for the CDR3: TGTGCCAGCAGCGTTGAGGGCAAGCGGGAGACCCAGTACTTC.

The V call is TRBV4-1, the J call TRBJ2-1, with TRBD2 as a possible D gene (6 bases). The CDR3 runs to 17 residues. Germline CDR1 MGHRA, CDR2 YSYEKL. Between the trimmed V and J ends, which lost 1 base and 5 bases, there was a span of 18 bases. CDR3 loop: CASSQVIQGGRDNEQFF. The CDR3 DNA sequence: TGCGCCAGCAGCCAAGTGATCCAGGGAGGCAGAGACAATGAGCAGTTCTTC.